Listed below are T cell receptor beta chains from one sample, sequenced in a study of radiotherapy plus CTLA-4 blockade in lung cancer. Libraries were prepared by immunoSEQ multiplex PCR; TCRdb keeps only in-frame clonotypes and omits some of them. The sample lists 12,000 to 15,000 clones; less than 75% were seen once. The sample in question was peripheral blood, obtained from a patient treated with radiotherapy plus ipilimumab. The receptors come from a human donor with non-small cell lung cancer whose response to radiotherapy plus ipilimumab could not be evaluated. Both conserved end residues are part of each CDR3. D genes are given only for firm matches. Clone size is shown for a subset of rows, as once, few, many or a class of expanded clone.

clone_size: .; j_call: TRBJ1-1; d_call: .; cdr3_length: 13; v_call: TRBV11-2; cdr3_nt: TGTGCCAGCAGCTTAGTTGACTACACTGAAGCTTTCTTT; cdr3_aa: CASSLVDYTEAFF
clone_size: .; j_call: TRBJ1-1; d_call: .; cdr3_length: 11; v_call: TRBV5-1; cdr3_nt: TGCGCCAGCAGCTTCAGACAGCGAACTTTCTTT; cdr3_aa: CASSFRQRTFF
clone_size: few; j_call: TRBJ1-1; d_call: .; cdr3_length: 13; v_call: TRBV2; cdr3_nt: TGTGCCAGCAGCCCGAGCACCGACACTGAAGCTTTCTTT; cdr3_aa: CASSPSTDTEAFF
clone_size: few; j_call: TRBJ1-6; d_call: .; cdr3_length: 15; v_call: TRBV27; cdr3_nt: TGTGCCAGCAGCCTCGTGAGGACAGCTAATTCACCCCTCCACTTT; cdr3_aa: CASSLVRTANSPLHF
clone_size: .; j_call: TRBJ2-7; d_call: TRBD2; cdr3_length: 14; v_call: TRBV10-1; cdr3_nt: TGCGCCAGCAGTGAGAGCGGGAACGGCGACGAGCAGTACTTC; cdr3_aa: CASSESGNGDEQYF
clone_size: few; j_call: TRBJ1-6; d_call: TRBD1; cdr3_length: 12; v_call: TRBV10-2; cdr3_nt: TGCGCCAGCAGTGACAGGGGGCCCCCCCTCCACTTT; cdr3_aa: CASSDRGPPLHF
clone_size: .; j_call: TRBJ1-2; d_call: .; cdr3_length: 14; v_call: TRBV7-2; cdr3_nt: TGTGCCAGCAGCTTAGAGCCGGGGGACTATGGCTACACCTTC; cdr3_aa: CASSLEPGDYGYTF
clone_size: .; j_call: TRBJ2-5; d_call: TRBD1; cdr3_length: 15; v_call: TRBV18; cdr3_nt: TGTGCCAGCTCACCAAACAGGGGGCAAGGGGAGACCCAGTACTTC; cdr3_aa: CASSPNRGQGETQYF
clone_size: .; j_call: TRBJ2-7; d_call: TRBD1; cdr3_length: 13; v_call: TRBV2; cdr3_nt: TGTGCCAGCAGTGGGGGCAGGGGGTACGAGCAGTACTTC; cdr3_aa: CASSGGRGYEQYF
clone_size: .; j_call: TRBJ1-2; d_call: TRBD1; cdr3_length: 16; v_call: TRBV9; cdr3_nt: TGTGCCAGCAGCCCCCCGAGGGACAGGCTCCTCTATGGCTACACCTTC; cdr3_aa: CASSPPRDRLLYGYTF
clone_size: .; j_call: TRBJ2-7; d_call: TRBD1; cdr3_length: 14; v_call: TRBV5-1; cdr3_nt: TGCGCCAGCAGCTCCGGTTGGACAGGTGACGAGCAGTACTTC; cdr3_aa: CASSSGWTGDEQYF
clone_size: few; j_call: TRBJ2-7; d_call: TRBD2; cdr3_length: 15; v_call: TRBV27; cdr3_nt: TGTGCCAGCAGTTTAAGGCTAGCGGGGGGTTACGAGCAGTACTTC; cdr3_aa: CASSLRLAGGYEQYF
clone_size: .; j_call: TRBJ1-6; d_call: TRBD1; cdr3_length: 14; v_call: TRBV5-1; cdr3_nt: TGCGCCAGCAGCTTGGAGGGCAGGGGGGACCCCCTCCACTTT; cdr3_aa: CASSLEGRGDPLHF
clone_size: .; j_call: TRBJ2-7; d_call: .; cdr3_length: 15; v_call: TRBV27; cdr3_nt: TGTGCCAGCAGTCCTATCGGCCCAGGGCCCGACGAGCAGTACTTC; cdr3_aa: CASSPIGPGPDEQYF
clone_size: .; j_call: TRBJ1-1; d_call: TRBD1; cdr3_length: 11; v_call: TRBV2; cdr3_nt: TGTGCCAGCAGGGGACAGGGGTTGGCTTTCTTT; cdr3_aa: CASRGQGLAFF
clone_size: .; j_call: TRBJ1-1; d_call: TRBD1; cdr3_length: 15; v_call: TRBV10-3; cdr3_nt: TGTGCCATCAACACCCCCGGACAGGGGAACACTGAAGCTTTCTTT; cdr3_aa: CAINTPGQGNTEAFF
clone_size: .; j_call: TRBJ2-5; d_call: TRBD1; cdr3_length: 13; v_call: TRBV18; cdr3_nt: TGTGCCAGCTCTCCAGACAGGGGGGAGACCCAGTACTTC; cdr3_aa: CASSPDRGETQYF
clone_size: .; j_call: TRBJ2-1; d_call: TRBD2; cdr3_length: 17; v_call: TRBV27; cdr3_nt: TGTGCCAGCAGTTTTGGGGGGGGGAGCCTAAAATACAATGAGCAGTTCTTC; cdr3_aa: CASSFGGGSLKYNEQFF
clone_size: .; j_call: TRBJ1-5; d_call: .; cdr3_length: 15; v_call: TRBV5-6; cdr3_nt: TGTGCCAGCAGCTTGTGGGGGGCGGGAGGTCAGCCCCAGCATTTT; cdr3_aa: CASSLWGAGGQPQHF
clone_size: .; j_call: TRBJ1-2; d_call: TRBD1; cdr3_length: 14; v_call: TRBV2; cdr3_nt: TGTGCCAGCAGTGGGACAGGCTTCTCCTATGGCTACACCTTC; cdr3_aa: CASSGTGFSYGYTF
clone_size: few; j_call: TRBJ1-1; d_call: .; cdr3_length: 18; v_call: TRBV12-2; cdr3_nt: TGTGCAAGTCGCTTACGGGTCGGGGACAGGGATCAGAACACTGAAGCTTTCTTT; cdr3_aa: CASRLRVGDRDQNTEAFF
clone_size: .; j_call: TRBJ2-2; d_call: TRBD2; cdr3_length: 13; v_call: TRBV2; cdr3_nt: TGTGCCGGGGAGCGGGGGGCCGACGGGGAGCTGTTTTTT; cdr3_aa: CAGERGADGELFF
clone_size: .; j_call: TRBJ2-3; d_call: .; cdr3_length: 13; v_call: TRBV10-1; cdr3_nt: TGCGCCAGCATGGCAGAAGGCACAGATACGCAGTATTTT; cdr3_aa: CASMAEGTDTQYF
clone_size: .; j_call: TRBJ1-6; d_call: .; cdr3_length: 17; v_call: TRBV7-2; cdr3_nt: TGTGCCAGCAGCTTAGCCCCCCGCGCGGTCCATAATTCACCCCTCCACTTT; cdr3_aa: CASSLAPRAVHNSPLHF
clone_size: .; j_call: TRBJ2-2; d_call: TRBD1; cdr3_length: 16; v_call: TRBV6-1; cdr3_nt: TGTGCCAGCAGTGCCCCCGGGACAGGGAACACCGGGGAGCTGTTTTTT; cdr3_aa: CASSAPGTGNTGELFF
clone_size: .; j_call: TRBJ1-2; d_call: .; cdr3_length: 17; v_call: TRBV25-1; cdr3_nt: TGTGCCAGCAGTGAGCCCTCTAACGAAGTGGGGCACTATGGCTACACCTTC; cdr3_aa: CASSEPSNEVGHYGYTF
clone_size: .; j_call: TRBJ1-1; d_call: TRBD1; cdr3_length: 15; v_call: TRBV15; cdr3_nt: TGTGCCACCAGCACTGACGGACAGGGCTGGACTGAAGCTTTCTTT; cdr3_aa: CATSTDGQGWTEAFF